A single sample gave rise to the 16 T cell receptor beta chains below, sequenced in a study of blood T cell repertoires in COVID-19. Sequenced by immunoSEQ multiplex PCR; TCRdb stores in-frame clones only, minus some. The sample yields around 280,000 clones, about 83% seen once. What was sequenced was PBMCs or T cells enriched from blood (not recorded which). The receptor set was obtained from a woman aged 40-49 years who had recovered from COVID-19.

The rearrangement joins TRBV28 to TRBJ1-4, with TRBD1 matching 9 bases. This CDR3 has 15 amino acids. The ends lost 2 bases at V and 6 bases at J; junction bases unmatched: 4. Germline V gives CDR1 MDHEN, CDR2 SYDVKM. For the CDR3, the DNA is TGTGCCAGCAGTTTAACGAGGACAGGGGATGAAAAACTGTTTTTT. It yields the protein CASSLTRTGDEKLFF.

This clone has just a few counts. The CDR3 here is CASSSDFLTGELFF. The DNA of the CDR3 is TGCGCCAGCAGCTCGGACTTCCTTACCGGGGAGCTGTTTTTT. The chain has TRBV5-1 and TRBJ2-2, with a tentative D call TRBD2 (5 bases). The germline V gene has CDR1 SGHRS and CDR2 YFSETQ. The V end was cut by 3 bases, the J end by 5 bases, with 11 bases between. This CDR3 has 14 residues.

The rearrangement uses TRBV5-1 and TRBJ1-1; 7 nucleotides agree with TRBD1. Trimming cost V 5 bases and J 1 base; bases outside gene matches: 8. The CDR3 is 15 amino acids. Germline CDR1 and CDR2: SGHRS and YFSETQ. Here the CDR3 reads CASRPPRTGNTEAFF. CDR3 DNA: TGCGCCAGCAGACCCCCCAGGACAGGGAACACTGAAGCTTTCTTT.

The chain employs TRBV7-2 and TRBJ1-2, with a possible D match to TRBD1 (6 bases). Between the trimmed V and J ends, which lost 3 bases and 6 bases, there was a span of 23 bases. The CDR3 sequence is 17 residues long. Germline CDR1 reads SGHTA; CDR2 reads FQGNSA. The CDR3 is CASSFLPRGSLHDGYTF. CDR3 nucleotides: TGTGCCAGCAGCTTCCTCCCGAGGGGGTCTCTCCACGATGGCTACACCTTC. Together with reference TRBV7-2 and TRBJ1-2, the CDR3 gives the full variable domain: GAGVSQSPSNKVTEKGKDVELRCDPISGHTALYWYRQSLGQGLEFLIYFQGNSAPDKSGLPSDRFSAERTGGSVSTLTIQRTQQEDSAVYLCASSFLPRGSLHDGYTFGSGTRLTVV.

This chain connects TRBV19 to TRBJ1-5, with D possibly being TRBD1 (6 bases). V was trimmed by 7 bases and J by 5 bases, leaving 15 bases between them. The CDR3 totals 14 residues. Germline CDR1 and CDR2: LNHDA and SQIVND (reference sequence). The CDR3 region has the DNA TGTGCCAGTACCCCACAGGGAATCTATCAGCCCCAGCATTTT. This gives the protein CASTPQGIYQPQHF.

The J gene is TRBJ2-7, the V gene TRBV6-6; 8 nucleotides agree with TRBD2. The CDR3 spans 14 residues. Losses at the gene ends were 2 bases for V and 0 bases for J; bases not matched to a gene: 0. From germline, CDR1 is MNHNY and CDR2 SVGAGI (reference sequence). The CDR3 sequence is CASSYGTSSYEQYF. CDR3 DNA: TGTGCCAGCAGTTACGGGACTAGCTCCTACGAGCAGTACTTC.

The CDR3 loop reads CASSPPGLAGAGVGNEQFF. DNA of the CDR3: TGTGCCAGCAGTCCGCCGGGACTAGCGGGAGCTGGAGTCGGGAATGAGCAGTTCTTC. V is TRBV27 and J is TRBJ2-1, with 14 bases identical to TRBD2. The V gene end was trimmed by 5 bases and the J gene end by 7 bases; junction bases not matched to a gene: 16. CDR1 is MNHEY and CDR2 is SMNVEV in the germline V gene (reference sequence). CDR3 length: 19 amino acids.

The V gene is TRBV27, the J gene TRBJ2-2; possibly TRBD2 for D (5 bases). The V end was cut by 5 bases, the J end by 6 bases, with 10 bases between. The CDR3 runs to 13 residues. Germline V gene sequence: CDR1 MNHEY, CDR2 SMNVEV (reference sequence). The DNA for the CDR3 is TGTGCCAGCAGTAGGTGGGGAGCCGGGGAGCTGTTTTTT. Its translation: CASSRWGAGELFF.

V and J are TRBV2 and TRBJ2-3; 11 nucleotides match TRBD2. The length of the CDR3 is 15 residues. V lost 5 bases and J lost 5; bases outside the gene matches: 6. Germline CDR1 reads SNHLY; CDR2 reads FYNNEI. CDR3 sequence reads: CASSITGTSGDTQYF. In nucleotides, the CDR3 is TGTGCCAGCAGTATCACCGGGACTAGCGGAGATACGCAGTATTTT. Complete variable domain (other parts from reference TRBV2 and TRBJ2-3): EPEVTQTPSHQVTQMGQEVILRCVPISNHLYFYWYRQILGQKVEFLVSFYNNEISEKSEIFDDQFSVERPDGSNFTLKIRSTKLEDSAMYFCASSITGTSGDTQYFGPGTRLTVL.

The chain employs TRBV27 and TRBJ2-2; weak D call: TRBD1 (5 bases). Germline V CDR1 and CDR2: MNHEY, SMNVEV (reference sequence). Deletions cut 6 bases from V and 2 bases from J, with 28 bases between. The CDR3 sequence is 20 residues long. In nucleotides, the CDR3 is TGTGCCAGCAGCCCTACAACCTGGCAGGGCACTTCCCCCAACACCGGGGAGCTGTTTTTT. Translating it yields CASSPTTWQGTSPNTGELFF.

In its sample, this clone was seen a few times. J is TRBJ1-2 and V is TRBV2, with 9 bases that match TRBD1. From germline, CDR1 is SNHLY and CDR2 FYNNEI. V lost 7 bases, J lost 2 bases, and 11 bases stayed unmatched. CDR3 length equals 16 residues. CDR3 sequence (DNA): TGTGCCAGCAAGGGGATCCGGGACAGGGCGAACTATGGCTACACCTTC. As protein: CASKGIRDRANYGYTF.

This clone was counted a single time. This chain links TRBV30 with TRBJ2-7, with a weak D call TRBD2 (5 bases). This CDR3 contains 14 residues. Trimming removed 0 bases at V and 2 bases at J, with 11 bases between. From germline, CDR1 is GTSNPN and CDR2 SVGIG (reference sequence). The CDR3 nucleotides are TGTGCCTGGAGTGTACGAGGGCCCCCCTACGAGCAGTACTTC. This sequence encodes CAWSVRGPPYEQYF.

The rearrangement joins TRBV19 to TRBJ2-1; D is perhaps TRBD2 (5 bases). The CDR3 loop spans 12 amino acids. Germline V gene lookup returns CDR1 LNHDA and CDR2 SQIVND (reference sequence). Trimming pared 7 bases from V and 6 bases from J, leaving 10 bases between. The CDR3 protein is CASMGRPNEQFF. The CDR3 bases are TGTGCCAGTATGGGGAGACCCAATGAGCAGTTCTTC.

The CDR3 sequence: CASSHPGLAGVTGELFF. DNA for the CDR3: TGTGCCAGCAGCCATCCGGGACTAGCGGGCGTCACCGGGGAGCTGTTTTTT. The genes are TRBV14 and TRBJ2-2; TRBD2 agrees at 12 bases. With 3 bases clipped from V and 4 bases from J, the junction kept 6 bases outside the gene matches. The CDR3 has 17 amino acids. Germline loops: CDR1 SGHDN, CDR2 FVKESK.

This rearrangement joins TRBV5-3 to TRBJ2-1; 10 bases map to TRBD2. TRBV5-3 is classed as an ORF, of uncertain function. V shed 4 bases, J shed 9 bases, and the junction held 13 bases outside the gene matches. There are 16 residues in the CDR3. The CDR3 loop is CARSLRSGLAFLEQFF. CDR3 DNA: TGTGCCAGAAGCCTTAGATCGGGACTAGCGTTTCTTGAGCAGTTCTTC.

For the CDR3, the DNA is TGTGCCAGCAGACATCAGGGGACAACTAATGAAAAACTGTTTTTT. Amino acid sequence: CASRHQGTTNEKLFF. V gene TRBV7-9 combines with J gene TRBJ1-4, with D perhaps matching TRBD1 (6 bases). CDR3 length: 15 amino acids. Germline CDR1 SEHNR, CDR2 FQNEAQ (reference sequence). Trimming stripped 6 bases from V and 0 bases from J, with 11 bases between. Supplemented by reference TRBV7-9 and TRBJ1-4, the full variable domain reads DTGVSQNPRHKITKRGQNVTFRCDPISEHNRLYWYRQTLGQGPEFLTYFQNEAQLEKSRLLSDRFSAERPKGSFSTLEIQRTEQGDSAMYLCASRHQGTTNEKLFFGSGTQLSVL.